One sample yielded the 25 T cell receptor beta chains listed below, sequenced in a study of T cell repertoires in cytomegalovirus infection. Each CDR3 protein gets one entry after TCRdb re-called the reads with MiXCR. This sample has roughly 300,000 distinct CDR3 sequences, with roughly 9.5% found just once. What was sequenced was PBMCs. These receptors came from a human donor in good health (CMV status not recorded). Some clones in this sample may be carry-over from other donors' samples.

In its sample, this clonotype was seen many times. The chain couples TRBV6-2 or TRBV6-3 to TRBJ2-1, with TRBD2 matching over 9 bases. J lost 4 bases, V lost 2 bases, and 12 bases had no gene match. CDR3 length equals 18 residues. Looked up from germline, CDR1 is MNHEY and CDR2 is SVGEGT. CDR3 nucleotide sequence: TGTGCCAGCAGTTACCTAGCGGGAATTGGGCGGGAATACAATGAGCAGTTCTTC. Translation gives CASSYLAGIGREYNEQFF.

This clonotype was counted ten times or more. The chain couples TRBV7-2 to TRBJ1-6; possible D gene TRBD1, 5 bases. This CDR3 is 14 amino acids long. Germline CDR1 is SGHTA and CDR2 is FQGNSA. The V and J ends lost 5 bases and 7 bases respectively, with 12 bases between them. The CDR3 nucleotides are TGTGCCAGCAGCGACCAGGGTCTGAATTCACCCCTCCACTTT. Translated: CASSDQGLNSPLHF.

The sample holds a few counts of this clonotype. The genes are TRBV12-3 or TRBV12-4 and TRBJ1-1; the D gene is possibly TRBD1 (6 bases). The CDR3 is 14 amino acids. Trimming left V 6 bases short and J 1 base short, with 12 bases between. The CDR3 DNA follows: TGTGCCAGCAGCCTGGGACATTCGAACACTGAAGCTTTCTTT. Amino acid sequence: CASSLGHSNTEAFF.

J is TRBJ1-6 and V is TRBV28; D not certain. Trimming left V 6 bases short and J 9 bases short, with 12 bases between. Germline V gives CDR1 MDHEN, CDR2 SYDVKM. CDR3 length equals 13 residues. The CDR3 DNA reads as TGTGCCAGCAGGCTCAGAAGTGGTTCACCCCTCCACTTT. It translates to CASRLRSGSPLHF.

This clonotype has ten or more counts. This chain connects TRBV10-3 to TRBJ2-1; D possibly corresponds to TRBD1 (6 bases). The CDR3 has 15 residues. Trimming took off 6 bases at V and 2 bases at J, with 14 bases between the two ends. CDR1 and CDR2 (germline): ENHRY, SYGVKD. CDR3 sequence (DNA): TGTGCCATCAGCCACCGGGACACTGCCTACAATGAGCAGTTCTTC. Its protein product is CAISHRDTAYNEQFF.

The sample holds many counts of this clonotype. The chain combines TRBV28 with TRBJ2-7; D assignment may be TRBD1 or TRBD2 (5 bases each). Germline CDR1 is MDHEN and CDR2 is SYDVKM. CDR3 length equals 14 residues. V was trimmed by 4 bases and J by 2 bases, leaving 12 bases between them. The CDR3 reads CASSSGRAPYEQYF. The CDR3 bases are TGTGCCAGCAGTTCGGGACGGGCCCCCTACGAGCAGTACTTC.

The chain recombines TRBV28 with TRBJ1-1, with D unclear. Trimming left V 3 bases short and J 12 bases short, with 23 bases between. Germline V lookup: CDR1 MDHEN, CDR2 SYDVKM. The CDR3 is made up of 15 amino acids. The chain's CDR3 is CASSFGSFYSQATFF. For the CDR3, the DNA is TGTGCCAGCAGTTTTGGTTCGTTCTATAGTCAGGCAACTTTCTTT.

This clonotype was observed at least ten times. The V call is TRBV7-2, the J call TRBJ2-6, with D maybe TRBD1 (7 bases). V was trimmed by 2 bases and J by 1 base, leaving 15 bases between them. Germline loops: CDR1 SGHTA, CDR2 FQGNSA. The length of the CDR3 is 18 residues. CDR3 nucleotides: TGTGCCAGCAGCTTAACCCGGGACAGCGGGTCTGGGGCCAACGTCCTGACTTTC. The encoded protein is CASSLTRDSGSGANVLTF.

The chain recombines TRBV20-1 with TRBJ2-2; the D gene is possibly TRBD1 (6 bases). Germline V lookup: CDR1 DFQATT, CDR2 SNEGSKA (reference sequence). Trimming took 2 bases from V and 6 from J, leaving 16 bases between them. The CDR3 length is 15 residues. The CDR3 DNA follows: TGCAGTGCTAGATCTGAGACAGGTTCCCCCGGGGAGCTGTTTTTT. Translated, it gives CSARSETGSPGELFF.

This clonotype occurred many times. The chain carries TRBV7-2 and TRBJ2-1; 7 bases fit TRBD1. Trimming cost V 3 bases and J 4 bases; bases outside gene matches: 9. From germline, CDR1 is SGHTA and CDR2 FQGNSA. The CDR3 covers 16 residues. CDR3 in amino acids: CASSFERDSLYNEQFF. The CDR3 coding sequence is TGTGCCAGCAGCTTTGAACGGGACAGCCTGTACAATGAGCAGTTCTTC.

This clonotype has only a few counts. This chain connects TRBV4-3 to TRBJ1-2; no definite D call. The CDR3 spans 16 residues. The ends were cut back, 4 bases at V and 4 bases at J, with 19 bases in the middle. Germline-derived CDR1 and CDR2 are LGHNA and YSLEER. CDR3 sequence: CASSLLKLEYPYGYTF. CDR3 DNA: TGCGCCAGCAGCCTCCTGAAGCTCGAATACCCCTATGGCTACACCTTC.

The chain combines TRBV29-1 with TRBJ2-2, with 10 bases identical to TRBD1. Germline CDR1 SQVTM, CDR2 ANQGSEA. The CDR3 is made up of 16 amino acids. The V and J ends lost 3 bases and 0 bases, in that order; junction bases with no gene match: 4. CDR3 residues: CSVDRTGGTNTGELFF. As DNA, the CDR3 is TGCAGCGTTGACCGGACAGGGGGAACGAACACCGGGGAGCTGTTTTTT.

The chain recombines TRBV28 with TRBJ2-3, with D maybe TRBD2 (7 bases). The germline V gene encodes CDR1 MDHEN and CDR2 SYDVKM. Trimming took 2 bases from V and 3 from J, leaving 18 bases between them. The CDR3 loop spans 17 amino acids. The CDR3 nucleotides read TGTGCCAGCAGTTTAGGCTTGGGGGGGGCGCTGACAGATACGCAGTATTTT. Its protein is CASSLGLGGALTDTQYF.

This clonotype was found many times. The V and J genes are TRBV7-2 and TRBJ1-6; a possible D gene is TRBD1 (6 bases). With 1 base removed from V and 8 bases from J, the gap between germline ends came to 15 bases. This CDR3 is built from 16 residues. Germline V gene sequence: CDR1 SGHTA, CDR2 FQGNSA. This chain's CDR3 is CASSLDTGARHSPLHF. For the CDR3, the DNA is TGTGCCAGCAGCTTAGATACGGGGGCGAGGCATTCACCCCTCCACTTT.

This clonotype came up many times. The chain is built from TRBV27 and TRBJ1-3; tentatively, D is TRBD1 (6 bases). Germline CDR1 is MNHEY and CDR2 is SMNVEV (reference sequence). The CDR3 consists of 16 residues. The germline V and J ends were trimmed by 5 bases and 0 bases, with 14 bases remaining between them. CDR3 nucleotide sequence: TGTGCCAGCAGTGCCTGGACAGCCAACTCTGGAAACACCATATATTTT. Its protein product is CASSAWTANSGNTIYF.

The sample holds a few counts of this clonotype. The rearrangement links TRBV12-3 or TRBV12-4 to TRBJ1-1; the D is unclear. V was pared by 1 base and J by 6 bases, with 6 bases between. The CDR3 length is 12 residues. In DNA, the CDR3 is TGTGCCAGCAGTTTAGTGTTGGCTGAAGCTTTCTTT. Translating it yields CASSLVLAEAFF.

The J gene is TRBJ2-1, the V gene TRBV18; D gene unclear. The CDR3 contains 13 residues. CDR1 is KGHSH and CDR2 is LQKENI in the germline V gene. Trimming removed 2 bases at V and 8 bases at J, with 10 bases between. CDR3 nucleotide sequence: TGTGCCAGCTCACCAAAGTCTTCAGATGAGCAGTTCTTC. As protein: CASSPKSSDEQFF.

The V gene is TRBV12-5, the J gene TRBJ2-3, with D possibly matching TRBD2 (7 bases). Trimming removed 6 bases at V and 2 bases at J, with 12 bases between. The germline CDR1 and CDR2 sequences are LGHNT and FRNRAP. The CDR3 length is 14 residues. The CDR3 region has the DNA TGTGCTAGTGGGGGGGGGGGGCTCACAGATACGCAGTATTTT. The encoded protein is CASGGGGLTDTQYF.

This clonotype occurred many times. The V gene is TRBV7-6, the J gene TRBJ1-2; the D is unclear. CDR1 is SGHVS, CDR2 FNYEAQ, per germline. CDR3 length: 14 residues. The V end lost 5 bases, the J end lost 2 bases, and 12 bases lay between the germline ends. The chain's CDR3 is CASSPRRGNYGYTF. The DNA of the CDR3 is TGTGCCAGCAGCCCTAGGCGGGGAAACTATGGCTACACCTTC.

This clonotype showed up many times. This chain joins TRBV7-2 and TRBJ2-1; TRBD1 matches at 7 bases. Looked up from germline, CDR1 is SGHTA and CDR2 is FQGNSA. The V segment lost 3 bases and the J segment 8 bases; nucleotides outside the gene matches: 4. The CDR3 has 13 amino acids. The CDR3, as DNA: TGTGCCAGCAGCTTCCACAGGGGCGATGAGCAGTTCTTC. It encodes CASSFHRGDEQFF. Drawing the rest from reference TRBV7-2 and TRBJ2-1, the complete variable domain is GAGVSQSPSNKVTEKGKDVELRCDPISGHTALYWYRQSLGQGLEFLIYFQGNSAPDKSGLPSDRFSAERTGGSVSTLTIQRTQQEDSAVYLCASSFHRGDEQFFGPGTRLTVL.

This clonotype was seen ten or more times. This chain joins TRBV7-2 and TRBJ2-7; 8 bases are shared with TRBD1. J was trimmed by 4 bases and V by 7 bases; bases with no gene match: 6. The germline V gene has CDR1 SGHTA and CDR2 FQGNSA. The CDR3 spans 13 residues. Here the CDR3 DNA reads TGTGCCAGCACCCGGGACAGGAGGTACGAGCAGTACTTC. Translation gives CASTRDRRYEQYF.

This clonotype was counted only a few times. CDR3 sequence reads: CASSQDVSASNQPQHF. CDR3 nucleotides: TGCGCCAGCAGCCAAGATGTGTCCGCAAGCAATCAGCCCCAGCATTTT. The rearrangement links TRBV4-1 to TRBJ1-5, with D unresolved. CDR3 length: 16 amino acids. Germline V gives CDR1 MGHRA, CDR2 YSYEKL. V lost 0 bases, J lost 1 base, and 10 bases lay in between.

Many counts were recorded for this clonotype. This chain connects TRBV7-2 to TRBJ2-1; TRBD2 matches 10 bases. From germline, CDR1 is SGHTA and CDR2 FQGNSA. V dropped 5 bases and J dropped 3; count of bases not matched to a gene: 7. The CDR3 totals 16 residues. Here the CDR3 reads CASSPQIAGGYNEQFF. The CDR3 nucleotides are TGTGCCAGCAGCCCCCAAATAGCGGGGGGCTACAATGAGCAGTTCTTC.

In its sample, this clonotype was seen many times. J is TRBJ1-5 and V is TRBV7-2, with D unclear. This CDR3 contains 14 residues. Per germline, CDR1 SGHTA and CDR2 FQGNSA. V lost 1 base and J 4 bases, leaving 8 bases between the germline ends. This CDR3 reads CASSLERANQPQHF. CDR3 coding DNA: TGTGCCAGCAGCTTAGAGAGGGCAAATCAGCCCCAGCATTTT.

This clonotype was counted at least ten times. The rearrangement links TRBV7-2 to TRBJ2-3; TRBD2 might be the D (5 bases). Trimming cost V 0 bases and J 7 bases, with 11 bases left between them. CDR1 SGHTA and CDR2 FQGNSA come from the germline V gene. This CDR3 has 14 amino acids. The CDR3 sequence: CASSLAIRGNTQYF. Here the CDR3 DNA reads TGTGCCAGCAGCTTAGCGATCCGGGGTAATACGCAGTATTTT.